Listed here are 20 T cell receptor beta chains from one sample, sequenced in a study of beta chain features in type 1 diabetes. Every bit of the isolated RNA underwent reverse transcription, so sequencing read expressed TCRB transcripts. This table comes from immunoSEQ multiplex PCR, and its TCRdb copy is limited to in-frame clones, with some not included. The sample consists of 600,000 to 650,000 clones, 15% of them appearing once. The sample taken for sequencing was naive CD4+ T cells from blood. The receptors stem from a man aged 18 to 30 in good health.

V gene TRBV5-6 combines with J gene TRBJ2-6; possible D gene TRBD1, 6 bases. CDR1 SGHDT and CDR2 YYEEEE come from the germline V gene. V was pared by 1 base and J by 0 bases, with 14 bases between. This CDR3 is 18 amino acids long. Here the CDR3 reads CASSLRPGHISGANVLTF. The CDR3 nucleotides read TGTGCCAGCAGCTTGCGGCCGGGACATATCTCTGGGGCCAACGTCCTGACTTTC. The complete variable domain, with remaining parts taken from reference TRBV5-6 and TRBJ2-6, reads DAGVTQSPTHLIKTRGQQVTLRCSPKSGHDTVSWYQQALGQGPQFIFQYYEEEERQRGNFPDRFSGHQFPNYSSELNVNALLLGDSALYLCASSLRPGHISGANVLTFGAGSRLTVL.

This sequence joins TRBV18 and TRBJ1-2, with 8 nucleotides matching TRBD1. Germline V gene data show CDR1 as KGHSH and CDR2 as LQKENI. This CDR3 is 13 amino acids long. V trimming: 6 bases; J trimming: 7 bases; junction bases outside the gene matches: 7. The CDR3 reads CASSPGQGAGYTF. In DNA form, the CDR3 reads TGTGCCAGCTCCCCAGGACAGGGAGCTGGCTACACCTTC.

The V and J genes are TRBV7-2 and TRBJ2-5; D is possibly TRBD1 (7 bases). CDR1 and CDR2 from the germline V gene are SGHTA and FQGNSA. The CDR3 covers 16 residues. V was pared by 5 bases and J by 2 bases, with 18 bases between. The CDR3 DNA sequence: TGTGCCAGCAGCCAGGGGGGTCATACCCTACAAGAGACCCAGTACTTC. This sequence encodes CASSQGGHTLQETQYF.

To note about this clone: Other DNA sequences of this sample code for an identical CDR3. This chain joins TRBV11-2 and TRBJ2-7; D not resolved. The CDR3 extends over 14 amino acids. V gave up 0 bases and J gave up 3 bases, with 9 bases separating them. Per the germline V gene, CDR1 is SGHAT and CDR2 is FQNNGV. Written as DNA, the CDR3 is TGTGCCAGCAGCTTAGACAGGCTCAGCTACGAGCAGTACTTC. It specifies CASSLDRLSYEQYF. The full variable domain, completed using reference TRBV11-2 and TRBJ2-7, is EAGVAQSPRYKIIEKRQSVAFWCNPISGHATLYWYQQILGQGPKLLIQFQNNGVVDDSQLPKDRFSAERLKGVDSTLKIQPAKLEDSAVYLCASSLDRLSYEQYFGPGTRLTVT.

The rearrangement joins TRBV15 to TRBJ1-1; TRBD1 agrees at 9 bases. The V and J ends lost 3 bases and 5 bases, in that order; junction bases with no gene match: 4. This CDR3 has 14 amino acids. CDR1 and CDR2 from the germline V gene are LNHNV and YYDKDF (reference sequence). The CDR3 coding sequence is TGTGCCACCAGCAGTTACAGGGGGCTTACTGAAGCTTTCTTT. It encodes CATSSYRGLTEAFF.

The chain recombines TRBV9 with TRBJ1-2; possibly TRBD1 for D (6 bases). Germline V CDR1 and CDR2: SGDLS, YYNGEE. Trimming took 2 bases from V and 5 from J, leaving 19 bases between them. CDR3 length: 16 residues. CDR3 DNA: TGTGCCAGCAGCGTTGGGGGCGTCGAGGGCGGGTATGGCTACACCTTC. Protein product: CASSVGGVEGGYGYTF.

V is TRBV5-4 and J is TRBJ2-3, with D possibly being TRBD1 (7 bases). CDR1 is SGHNT, CDR2 YYREEE, per germline (reference sequence). The germline V and J ends were trimmed by 4 bases and 6 bases, with 15 bases remaining between them. The CDR3 has 14 amino acids. The CDR3 reads CASSRQGRGDTQYF. As DNA, the CDR3 is TGTGCCAGCAGCAGACAGGGCCGGGGGGATACGCAGTATTTT.

This clone was detected only a few times. V is TRBV12-5 and J is TRBJ2-2, with 7 bases aligning to TRBD2. V was pared by 0 bases and J by 6 bases, with 13 bases of the junction left unmatched. The CDR3 sequence is 18 residues long. Looked up from germline, CDR1 is LGHNT and CDR2 is FRNRAP. DNA of the CDR3: TGTGCTAGTGGTTTGGTACTGGGGAGCGGGACTTACGCCGGGGAGCTGTTTTTT. Protein: CASGLVLGSGTYAGELFF.

This clone was seen repeatedly, ten times or more. As DNA, the CDR3 is TGTGCCATCAAGGGCACTTCAGGGGCTAATGAAAAACTGTTTTTT. It codes for CAIKGTSGANEKLFF. The genes are TRBV10-3 and TRBJ1-4; perhaps TRBD1 as D (6 bases). V lost 7 bases to trimming and J lost 3 bases, with 15 bases between them. Looked up from germline, CDR1 is ENHRY and CDR2 is SYGVKD. The CDR3 covers 15 residues.

The chain employs TRBV9 and TRBJ1-1; D might be TRBD1 (6 bases). Trimming left V 0 bases short and J 5 bases short, with 17 bases between. CDR3 size: 16 residues. Germline V gene data show CDR1 as SGDLS and CDR2 as YYNGEE. CDR3 residues: CASSVDPGVGGTEAFF. In DNA form, the CDR3 reads TGTGCCAGCAGCGTAGACCCCGGTGTAGGGGGAACTGAAGCTTTCTTT. Full variable domain (missing parts from reference TRBV9 and TRBJ1-1): DSGVTQTPKHLITATGQRVTLRCSPRSGDLSVYWYQQSLDQGLQFLIQYYNGEERAKGNILERFSAQQFPDLHSELNLSSLELGDSALYFCASSVDPGVGGTEAFFGQGTRLTVV.

The V call is TRBV19, the J call TRBJ1-1; 11 nucleotides line up with TRBD1. J gave up 3 bases and V 5 bases, and 11 bases lay outside the gene matches. The germline CDR1 and CDR2 sequences are LNHDA and SQIVND (reference sequence). The CDR3 contains 17 residues. The CDR3, as DNA: TGTGCCAGTAGTCACGGATTATGGACAGGGGGCGACACTGAAGCTTTCTTT. It specifies CASSHGLWTGGDTEAFF.

This clone was observed a few times. The rearrangement links TRBV19 to TRBJ2-1, with D hard to call. Between the trimmed V and J ends, which lost 7 bases and 5 bases, there was a span of 18 bases. The CDR3 length is 15 residues. Germline V lookup: CDR1 LNHDA, CDR2 SQIVND (reference sequence). The CDR3 DNA reads TGTGCCAGTACCAATGATAGAATTAGAAACAATGAGCAGTTCTTC. Residues: CASTNDRIRNNEQFF.

The rearrangement links TRBV4-2 to TRBJ1-2; 8 bases agree with TRBD1. Germline lookup yields CDR1 LGHNA and CDR2 YNFKEQ. With 0 bases clipped from V and 5 bases from J, the junction kept 11 bases outside the gene matches. CDR3 length: 17 residues. CDR3 coding DNA: TGTGCCAGCAGCCAAGATCACGGACAGGGCAGAGATTATGGCTACACCTTC. Protein sequence: CASSQDHGQGRDYGYTF.

This clone has only a few counts. This chain connects TRBV5-1 to TRBJ1-5; no clear D gene. V was cut by 2 bases and J by 3 bases, with 6 bases left in between. CDR3 size: 13 residues. Germline V gene lookup returns CDR1 SGHRS and CDR2 YFSETQ. CDR3 amino acids: CASSFSSNQPQHF. CDR3 nucleotide sequence: TGCGCCAGCAGCTTCAGCTCCAATCAGCCCCAGCATTTT.

In this sample, this clone turned up a few times. CDR3 amino acids: CASSFHRGGNTGELFF. The CDR3 region has the DNA TGTGCCAGCAGCTTCCATCGGGGCGGGAACACCGGGGAGCTGTTTTTT. The V and J genes are TRBV9 and TRBJ2-2, with D possibly being TRBD1 or TRBD2 (5 bases each). Trimming cost V 4 bases and J 1 base, with 14 bases left between them. The length of the CDR3 is 16 residues. Germline V gene lookup returns CDR1 SGDLS and CDR2 YYNGEE.

This clone has at least ten counts. The V call is TRBV14, the J call TRBJ2-1, with D possibly TRBD2 on 5 matching bases. In germline, CDR1 is SGHDN, CDR2 FVKESK. This CDR3 has 13 amino acids. V was clipped by 10 bases and J by 9 bases, with 19 bases between them. The CDR3 region has the DNA TGTGCCACCGCCCCGGAGGTGGAGGCTGAGCAGTTCTTC. It encodes CATAPEVEAEQFF.

The CDR3: CASSVETGGNIQYF. The CDR3 DNA is TGTGCCAGCAGCGTAGAAACAGGGGGGAACATTCAGTACTTC. This chain connects TRBV9 to TRBJ2-4; TRBD1 matches at 8 bases. This CDR3 contains 14 residues. Germline CDR1 and CDR2: SGDLS and YYNGEE. After removal of 0 bases from V and 7 bases from J, the junction contained 3 bases not matched to a gene.

This clone was seen a handful of times. The V call is TRBV7-2, the J call TRBJ1-2; 10 bases are a match to TRBD1. CDR1 and CDR2 from the germline V gene are SGHTA and FQGNSA. J gave up 4 bases and V 4 bases, and 6 bases lay outside the gene matches. The CDR3 has 15 residues. CDR3 sequence (DNA): TGTGCCAGCAGCTCCGGACAGGGGGTAGCCTATGGCTACACCTTC. Translated: CASSSGQGVAYGYTF.

The J gene is TRBJ2-3, the V gene TRBV28, with D perhaps matching TRBD2 (5 bases). V was pared by 6 bases and J by 1 base, with 11 bases between. The CDR3 totals 14 residues. CDR1 and CDR2 from the germline V gene are MDHEN and SYDVKM. The CDR3 DNA sequence: TGTGCCAGCAGAAAGGCGGGTCGCACAGATACGCAGTATTTT. Amino acid sequence: CASRKAGRTDTQYF. The full variable domain, its missing parts supplied by reference TRBV28 and TRBJ2-3, is DVKVTQSSRYLVKRTGEKVFLECVQDMDHENMFWYRQDPGLGLRLIYFSYDVKMKEKGDIPEGYSVSREKKERFSLILESASTNQTSMYLCASRKAGRTDTQYFGPGTRLTVL.

J is TRBJ2-7 and V is TRBV6-5, with D tentatively TRBD1 or TRBD2 (6 bases each). The germline CDR1 and CDR2 sequences are MNHEY and SVGAGI. This CDR3 is built from 15 residues. V was cut by 5 bases and J by 6 bases, with 20 bases left in between. Here the CDR3 DNA reads TGTGCCAGCAGTCCGAAGAGGCCGGGGGCCATCGAGCAGTACTTC. Translated, it gives CASSPKRPGAIEQYF.